This T cell receptor beta chain was retrieved from a study of tumor and adjacent non-tumor tissue in lung cancer. Three rounds of nested PCR, following a modified ARM-PCR protocol, produced the TCRbeta library. One entry per CDR3 protein results from TCRdb running MiXCR on the multiplex PCR reads. The data show roughly 200,000 distinct CDR3 sequences, 71% seen once. No cell sorting was done before RNA was extracted from the tissue. Concerning this clonotype itself: This clone may be a read error of a much larger clone one base away.

Germline CDR1 and CDR2: DFQATT and SNEGSKA (reference sequence). The J segment lost 7 bases and the V segment lost 6 bases, leaving 11 bases of the junction unmatched. The CDR3 covers 14 residues. This TCR was recovered from a man in his sixties with non-small cell lung cancer. The chain carries TRBV20-1 and TRBJ1-2; TRBD1 matches at 10 bases. The sequencing input was lung tumor tissue. The CDR3 bases are TGCAGTGCCCCCATCGGACAGGGGGAGGGTGGCTACACCTTC. Encoded protein: CSAPIGQGEGGYTF.